The 28 T cell receptor beta chains below all came from one sample that was sequenced in a study of neurological immune-mediated disorders (dated by TCRdb to 2018 to 2020). Receptors were amplified or captured by 5' RACE. Sequencing instrument: Illumina HiSeq 2500. The public reads were reanalyzed by TCRdb: fastp trimming at Q25, MiXCR alignment, in-frame beta chains only. Rows are combined by CDR3 protein, so each entry shows the most common genes and DNA. The sample yields 15,000 to 20,000 distinct CDR3 sequences; 25% to 30% were counted once. The ten largest clones capture around 35% of the sample. The sample comprised PBMCs. These receptors came from a man in his fifties or sixties with HTLV-1-associated myelopathy (HAM/TSP).

By sample share, this clonotype is medium-sized. The chain couples TRBV25-1 to TRBJ1-1; 9 bases map to TRBD1. With 6 bases clipped from V and 4 bases from J, the junction kept 6 bases outside the gene matches. Germline lookup yields CDR1 MGHDK and CDR2 SYGVNS. This CDR3 is built from 14 residues. The CDR3 loop reads CASRPQGAATEAFF. The CDR3 region has the DNA TGTGCCAGCAGACCACAGGGGGCTGCCACTGAAGCTTTCTTT.

V gene TRBV4-1 combines with J gene TRBJ1-6; D unresolved. CDR3 length: 16 residues. V was clipped by 1 base and J by 2 bases, with 9 bases between them. Germline lookup yields CDR1 MGHRA and CDR2 YSYEKL. As DNA, the CDR3 is TGCGCCAGCAGCCAAGGATCACAAGCCTATAATTCACCCCTCCACTTT. This translates into CASSQGSQAYNSPLHF.

This clonotype was found many times. The chain links TRBV20-1 to TRBJ2-1, with D perhaps assigned TRBD1 or TRBD2 (7 bases each). There are 15 residues in the CDR3. Germline V gene lookup returns CDR1 DFQATT and CDR2 SNEGSKA (reference sequence). The V and J ends lost 5 bases and 2 bases respectively, with 16 bases between them. CDR3 sequence reads: CSAGEGQHAYNEQFF. In DNA, the CDR3 is TGCAGTGCTGGGGAGGGACAGCACGCCTACAATGAGCAGTTCTTC.

By share of the sample, this clonotype is medium-sized. This chain uses TRBV7-2 with TRBJ1-5; D perhaps matches TRBD1 (6 bases). The CDR3 extends over 14 amino acids. The V gene lost 7 bases and the J gene lost 7 bases, with 17 bases spanning the gap. Germline CDR1 SGHTA, CDR2 FQGNSA. Written as DNA, the CDR3 is TGTGCCAGCAACATACAGGGACGGGAGCAGCCCCAGCATTTT. The encoded protein is CASNIQGREQPQHF.

V is TRBV5-1 and J is TRBJ1-6, with 7 nucleotides matching TRBD1. The germline gives CDR1 SGHRS, CDR2 YFSETQ. CDR3 length equals 13 residues. With 8 bases clipped from V and 5 bases from J, the junction kept 4 bases outside the gene matches. The CDR3 is CASWDSDNSPLHF. In DNA, the CDR3 is TGCGCCAGTTGGGACAGCGATAATTCACCCCTCCACTTT.

This rearrangement joins TRBV7-2 to TRBJ2-5, with unresolved D. CDR3 length equals 12 residues. V was trimmed by 2 bases and J by 3 bases, leaving 4 bases between them. CDR1 SGHTA and CDR2 FQGNSA come from the germline V gene. CDR3 region: CASSLNEETQYF. The CDR3 region has the DNA TGTGCCAGCAGCTTAAATGAAGAGACCCAGTACTTC.

The V and J genes are TRBV20-1 and TRBJ2-3, with TRBD2 identical over 12 bases. This CDR3 has 17 amino acids. The germline V gene encodes CDR1 DFQATT and CDR2 SNEGSKA (reference sequence). V lost 6 bases and J lost 0; bases outside the gene matches: 10. CDR3 sequence: CSAPRLAGGPSTDTQYF. CDR3 sequence (DNA): TGCAGTGCCCCTAGGCTAGCGGGGGGGCCGAGCACAGATACGCAGTATTTT.

This clonotype was seen more than once but under ten times. The J gene is TRBJ2-7, the V gene TRBV12-3 or TRBV12-4; the match to TRBD2 covers 14 bases. The CDR3 consists of 15 residues. The V and J ends lost 5 bases and 3 bases, in that order; junction bases with no gene match: 3. CDR3 nucleotides: TGTGCCAGCAGTGGACTAGCGGGGGGTTACTACGAGCAGTACTTC. Encoded protein: CASSGLAGGYYEQYF.

This clonotype is classed as medium-sized. The rearrangement uses TRBV20-1 and TRBJ1-5, with D unclear. CDR1 is DFQATT and CDR2 is SNEGSKA in the germline V gene (reference sequence). The CDR3 covers 15 residues. The V end lost 0 bases, the J end lost 3 bases, and 12 bases lay between the germline ends. CDR3 DNA: TGCAGTGCTAGAGATCGAACAGCCCCCAATCAGCCCCAGCATTTT. It encodes CSARDRTAPNQPQHF.

This clonotype occurred a few times. The rearrangement links TRBV20-1 to TRBJ2-1; no clear D gene. The V end was cut by 4 bases, the J end by 12 bases, with 13 bases between. This CDR3 has 11 residues. Per germline, CDR1 DFQATT and CDR2 SNEGSKA (reference sequence). The CDR3 region is CSAIQGMRQFF. CDR3 in DNA: TGCAGTGCTATACAAGGGATGAGGCAGTTCTTC.

The chain recombines TRBV5-1 with TRBJ1-2; D remains ambiguous. This CDR3 has 12 amino acids. The V gene lost 0 bases and the J gene lost 14 bases, with 14 bases spanning the gap. CDR1 SGHRS and CDR2 YFSETQ come from the germline V gene. CDR3 in DNA: TGCGCCAGCAGCTTGGAGGGCCCAGCAACTACCTTC. This encodes CASSLEGPATTF.

This clonotype has more than one count but fewer than ten. CDR3 in amino acids: CAISEGLGGSGANVLTF. CDR3 DNA sequence: TGTGCCATCAGTGAGGGGCTAGGAGGCTCTGGGGCCAACGTCCTGACTTTC. The chain has TRBV10-3 and TRBJ2-6; tentative D call: TRBD2 (5 bases). The V gene's germline CDR1 is ENHRY and CDR2 SYGVKD. The CDR3 extends over 17 amino acids. V was clipped by 2 bases and J by 0 bases, with 11 bases between them.

V is TRBV20-1 and J is TRBJ1-2; maybe TRBD1 (5 bases). Germline V gene sequence: CDR1 DFQATT, CDR2 SNEGSKA (reference sequence). This CDR3 region has 12 residues. V lost 4 bases and J lost 4, with 10 bases in between. CDR3 protein: CSATIQGYGYTF. In DNA form, the CDR3 reads TGCAGTGCTACGATTCAGGGCTATGGCTACACCTTC.

The rearrangement links TRBV18 to TRBJ2-7, with TRBD2 matching 8 bases. CDR1 and CDR2 from the germline V gene are KGHSH and LQKENI. V dropped 5 bases and J dropped 4; count of bases not matched to a gene: 7. The CDR3 has 14 amino acids. The CDR3 sequence: CASSKAGVLYEQYF. The CDR3 DNA sequence: TGTGCCAGCTCAAAAGCGGGAGTTCTTTACGAGCAGTACTTC.

The chain has TRBV5-1 and TRBJ1-3, with 8 bases lining up with TRBD1. The CDR3 sequence is 14 residues long. V lost 0 bases and J lost 4; bases outside the gene matches: 0. Germline values: CDR1 SGHRS, CDR2 YFSETQ. The chain's CDR3 is CASSLGQGGNTIYF. The CDR3 DNA sequence: TGCGCCAGCAGCTTGGGACAGGGGGGAAACACCATATATTTT.

This clonotype has a handful of counts. The gene calls are TRBV11-3 and TRBJ2-3; D is perhaps TRBD2 (6 bases). The V and J ends lost 3 bases and 1 base respectively, with 8 bases between them. CDR3 length: 14 amino acids. Germline CDR1 SGHNT, CDR2 YENEEA. The CDR3 DNA follows: TGTGCCAGCAGCTTGACGGGGGGCACAGATACGCAGTATTTT. Translating it yields CASSLTGGTDTQYF.

V and J are TRBV6-6 and TRBJ2-7; D call uncertain. CDR1 and CDR2 from the germline V gene are MNHNY and SVGAGI (reference sequence). With 0 bases removed from V and 5 bases from J, the gap between germline ends came to 8 bases. The CDR3 extends over 13 amino acids. CDR3 sequence: CASSYSPWDEQYF. As DNA, the CDR3 is TGTGCCAGCAGTTACTCGCCTTGGGACGAGCAGTACTTC.

This clonotype was seen more than once but under ten times. The chain joins TRBV5-1 to TRBJ2-4; D unresolved. V lost 0 bases to trimming and J lost 5 bases, with 9 bases between them. CDR1 SGHRS and CDR2 YFSETQ come from the germline V gene. This CDR3 has 14 residues. The CDR3 sequence: CASSLDRRENIQYF. The CDR3 bases are TGCGCCAGCAGCTTGGACCGCCGGGAAAACATTCAGTACTTC.

The chain joins TRBV20-1 to TRBJ2-7; D remains ambiguous. This CDR3 spans 14 amino acids. Trimming stripped 0 bases from V and 0 bases from J, with 9 bases between. The germline CDR1 and CDR2 sequences are DFQATT and SNEGSKA (reference sequence). DNA for the CDR3: TGCAGTGCTAGAGATATGGGCAACTCCTACGAGCAGTACTTC. As protein: CSARDMGNSYEQYF.

This clonotype was seen ten or more times. The chain is built from TRBV30 and TRBJ2-6, with D maybe TRBD1 (6 bases). With 2 bases removed from V and 1 base from J, the gap between germline ends came to 15 bases. Germline CDR1 is GTSNPN and CDR2 is SVGIG (reference sequence). This CDR3 is built from 17 residues. For the CDR3, the DNA is TGTGCCTGGAGTTCCTCCGAACAGGGATCTGGGGCCAACGTCCTGACTTTC. It is translated as CAWSSSEQGSGANVLTF. The whole variable domain, filled in from reference TRBV30 and TRBJ2-6, reads SQTIHQWPATLVQPVGSPLSLECTVEGTSNPNLYWYRQAAGRGLQLLFYSVGIGQISSEVPQNLSASRPQDRQFILSSKKLLLSDSGFYLCAWSSSEQGSGANVLTFGAGSRLTVL.

The genes are TRBV12-3 or TRBV12-4 and TRBJ1-1, with D uncertain. The CDR3 spans 11 residues. Trimming shortened V by 2 bases and J by 3 bases, and 1 base separated the two germline ends. The CDR3 spells CASSLHTEAFF. In DNA form, the CDR3 reads TGTGCCAGCAGTTTACACACTGAAGCTTTCTTT.

J is TRBJ1-5 and V is TRBV20-1; the D gene is possibly TRBD1 (6 bases). The CDR3 length is 15 residues. V gave up 3 bases and J gave up 4 bases, with 16 bases separating them. Germline assignment: CDR1 DFQATT and CDR2 SNEGSKA (reference sequence). CDR3: CSASTSQGTNQPQHF. DNA of the CDR3: TGCAGTGCTAGTACTTCGCAGGGGACAAATCAGCCCCAGCATTTT.

The rearrangement joins TRBV7-3 to TRBJ2-5, with a tentative D call TRBD2 (6 bases). V lost 2 bases and J lost 5, with 15 bases in between. This CDR3 contains 15 residues. Germline CDR1 SGHTA, CDR2 FQGTGA. Written as DNA, the CDR3 is TGTGCCAGCAGCTTATATTTAACGGGGGTGGAGACCCAGTACTTC. The encoded protein is CASSLYLTGVETQYF.

The table lists this clonotype with many counts. CDR3 protein: CASSPWEGDSDEQFF. CDR3 in DNA: TGTGCCAGCAGCCCATGGGAGGGAGATAGCGATGAGCAGTTCTTC. This chain uses TRBV7-2 with TRBJ2-1; 7 positions agree with TRBD2. The CDR3 length is 15 residues. V gave up 5 bases and J gave up 8 bases; unmatched junction bases: 12. CDR1 SGHTA and CDR2 FQGNSA come from the germline V gene.

The chain links TRBV7-2 to TRBJ2-2, with D possibly TRBD1 on 7 matching bases. Germline CDR1 SGHTA, CDR2 FQGNSA. Trimming cost V 5 bases and J 4 bases, with 14 bases left between them. The length of the CDR3 is 15 residues. The CDR3: CASSIRQGLTGELFF. The CDR3 region has the DNA TGTGCCAGCAGCATAAGACAGGGACTCACCGGGGAGCTGTTTTTT.

This clonotype has at least ten counts. The chain joins TRBV7-9 to TRBJ2-1; 9 bases agree with TRBD1. From germline, CDR1 is SEHNR and CDR2 FQNEAQ (reference sequence). CDR3 size: 13 residues. V was pared by 10 bases and J by 6 bases, with 7 bases of the junction left unmatched. The CDR3 region has the DNA TGTGCCACGAAACCGGACAGGGGCAATGAGCAGTTCTTC. Encoded protein: CATKPDRGNEQFF. Looking up the rest from reference TRBV7-9 and TRBJ2-1 gives the full variable domain: DTGVSQNPRHKITKRGQNVTFRCDPISEHNRLYWYRQTLGQGPEFLTYFQNEAQLEKSRLLSDRFSAERPKGSFSTLEIQRTEQGDSAMYLCATKPDRGNEQFFGPGTRLTVL.

This clonotype came up many times. V gene TRBV7-2 combines with J gene TRBJ2-7, with TRBD1 identical over 7 bases. The CDR3 is 13 amino acids. Germline CDR1 SGHTA, CDR2 FQGNSA. V shed 8 bases and J 2 bases; nucleotides not matched to a gene: 6. The CDR3, as DNA: TGTGCCAGCCGTCGGGACAGCGCCTACGAGCAGTACTTC. Translating gives CASRRDSAYEQYF.

This chain joins TRBV20-1 and TRBJ1-2, with 8 bases lining up with TRBD1. Germline V gene sequence: CDR1 DFQATT, CDR2 SNEGSKA (reference sequence). The CDR3 spans 18 residues. Germline trimming cut 7 bases from V and 5 bases from J; bases unmatched to any gene: 24. Here the CDR3 DNA reads TGCAGTGATCGGAGGGGTGGTGTCCCGGGACAGGCCTTTTATGGCTACACCTTC. Encoded protein: CSDRRGGVPGQAFYGYTF.